The 20 T cell receptor beta chains reported below all come from one sample, sequenced in a study of molecular identifiers for immune sequencing clone quantification. TCRdb re-derived calls from the PCR reads in MiXCR, one entry per CDR3 protein. This table has over 85,000 distinct CDR3 sequences, 25% appearing once. Sequenced sample: naive CD8+ T cells from blood, with Jurkat cell RNA spiked in. Stated subset: FACS-sorted CD8+CD4-CCR7+CD45RA+ naive T cells. These receptors were obtained from a human donor in good health. Some libraries in this study had Jurkat cell RNA spiked in.

V gene TRBV12-3 or TRBV12-4 combines with J gene TRBJ2-5; the D gene is possibly TRBD1 (6 bases). V lost 3 bases to trimming and J lost 0 bases, with 11 bases between them. This CDR3 has 15 residues. The CDR3 here is CASSLGAPNQETQYF. In DNA, the CDR3 is TGTGCCAGCAGTTTGGGGGCACCTAACCAAGAGACCCAGTACTTC.

V is TRBV19 and J is TRBJ2-3; 9 nucleotides agree with TRBD1. This CDR3 has 17 amino acids. With 5 bases clipped from V and 4 bases from J, the junction kept 13 bases outside the gene matches. CDR1 is LNHDA, CDR2 SQIVND, per germline (reference sequence). DNA of the CDR3: TGTGCCAGTAGTGCCAGCACAGGGGGCCCCGCGGCAGATACGCAGTATTTT. It codes for CASSASTGGPAADTQYF.

This clonotype was observed a few times. J is TRBJ1-1 and V is TRBV7-9; D gene ambiguous. V was shortened by 1 base and J by 6 bases, with 6 bases between the two germline ends. This CDR3 is 12 amino acids long. Per the germline V gene, CDR1 is SEHNR and CDR2 is FQNEAQ (reference sequence). Here the CDR3 reads CASSLGLAEAFF. The CDR3 DNA reads TGTGCCAGCAGCTTAGGCCTCGCTGAAGCTTTCTTT.

This clonotype was seen more than once but under ten times. This chain connects TRBV18 to TRBJ2-5; D call uncertain. V gave up 5 bases and J gave up 0 bases, with 7 bases separating them. The CDR3 has 13 residues. Germline V CDR1 and CDR2: KGHSH, LQKENI. CDR3 residues: CASSSQYQETQYF. As DNA, the CDR3 is TGTGCCAGCTCAAGCCAGTACCAAGAGACCCAGTACTTC.

This clonotype was seen more than once but under ten times. The CDR3 protein is CAWSFKAGPYYGYTF. The DNA of the CDR3 is TGTGCCTGGAGTTTTAAGGCCGGTCCTTACTATGGCTACACCTTC. The chain is built from TRBV30 and TRBJ1-2; D unresolved. The germline V gene has CDR1 GTSNPN and CDR2 SVGIG (reference sequence). CDR3 length: 15 amino acids. V gave up 2 bases and J gave up 3 bases, with 16 bases separating them.

For this clonotype: The conserved phenylalanine or tryptophan is not found at the CDR3 terminus, so this likely reflects a read error. The chain uses TRBV6-2 or TRBV6-3 and TRBJ1-1; TRBD1 might be the D (6 bases). Germline CDR1 reads MNHEY; CDR2 reads SVGEGT. Trimming left V 7 bases short and J 7 bases short, with 16 bases between. The CDR3 is 13 amino acids. This chain's CDR3 is CASTDIRGDEAFL. The CDR3 DNA reads as TGTGCCAGCACCGATATCAGGGGAGATGAAGCTTTCCTT.

A few counts support this clonotype. The rearrangement joins TRBV19 to TRBJ2-3; D unresolved. The germline gives CDR1 LNHDA, CDR2 SQIVND (reference sequence). The CDR3 contains 13 residues. V was cut by 3 bases and J by 4 bases, with 8 bases left in between. CDR3 protein: CASSIVVSDTQYF. CDR3 coding DNA: TGTGCCAGTAGTATTGTGGTATCAGATACGCAGTATTTT.

J is TRBJ2-7 and V is TRBV20-1; 7 nucleotides align to TRBD2. This CDR3 comprises 15 residues. Trimming at V came to 0 bases and at J to 6 bases, leaving 11 bases not matched to a gene. Germline CDR1 is DFQATT and CDR2 is SNEGSKA (reference sequence). CDR3 in DNA: TGCAGTGCTAGAGATCTGCGGGAGCCCCCTCTCGAGCAGTACTTC. Encoded protein: CSARDLREPPLEQYF.

This clonotype was recorded many times. The rearrangement joins TRBV27 to TRBJ2-3; D possibly matches TRBD1 or TRBD2 (6 bases each). Germline V gene data show CDR1 as MNHEY and CDR2 as SMNVEV (reference sequence). V dropped 5 bases and J dropped 5 bases, with 17 bases sitting between them. The CDR3 has 15 amino acids. CDR3 sequence: CASSLVGGIGDTQYF. The CDR3 region has the DNA TGTGCCAGCAGTCTCGTAGGGGGGATCGGAGATACGCAGTATTTT.

In this sample, this clonotype turned up many times. The rearrangement joins TRBV7-2 to TRBJ2-5; D is possibly TRBD1 or TRBD2 (5 bases each). The CDR3 is 12 amino acids. Trimming cost V 0 bases and J 12 bases, with 11 bases left between them. Germline loops: CDR1 SGHTA, CDR2 FQGNSA. CDR3 in DNA: TGTGCCAGCAGCTTAGCGGGGGTTACTAAGTACTTC. Translation gives CASSLAGVTKYF.

Notes on this clonotype: This clone may be a read error of a much larger clone one base away. The conserved phenylalanine or tryptophan normally closing the CDR3 is absent here, so this likely arose from a read error. V usage is TRBV7-9 and J usage is TRBJ1-6; TRBD1 agrees at 8 bases. This CDR3 has 14 amino acids. Germline CDR1 SEHNR, CDR2 FQNEAQ (reference sequence). Trimming cost V 5 bases and J 6 bases; bases outside gene matches: 3. CDR3 amino acids: CASSPDRGNSPLHL. Written as DNA, the CDR3 is TGTGCCAGCAGCCCAGACAGGGGTAATTCACCCCTCCACCTT.

Concerning this clonotype: A much more abundant neighbour one base away suggests this may be a read error. V gene TRBV28 combines with J gene TRBJ1-5; D remains unclear. CDR1 MDHEN and CDR2 SYDVKM come from the germline V gene. The V end was cut by 7 bases, the J end by 6 bases, with 16 bases between. The CDR3 extends over 14 amino acids. Here the CDR3 reads CASTSQVEIQPQHF. The DNA of the CDR3 is TGTGCCAGCACCTCTCAGGTAGAGATTCAGCCCCAGCATTTT. The full variable domain, with the rest looked up from reference TRBV28 and TRBJ1-5, is DVKVTQSSRYLVKRTGEKVFLECVQDMDHENMFWYRQDPGLGLRLIYFSYDVKMKEKGDIPEGYSVSREKKERFSLILESASTNQTSMYLCASTSQVEIQPQHFGDGTRLSIL.

The table lists this clonotype with many counts. This chain connects TRBV28 to TRBJ1-1; possibly TRBD1 for D (6 bases). Trimming stripped 2 bases from V and 5 bases from J, with 18 bases between. The CDR3 has 16 amino acids. The germline CDR1 and CDR2 sequences are MDHEN and SYDVKM. The DNA of the CDR3 is TGTGCCAGCAGTTTAGGGCTGGCCAGGGGCGAGACTGAAGCTTTCTTT. Translating it yields CASSLGLARGETEAFF.

The sample holds many counts of this clonotype. The rearrangement joins TRBV7-9 to TRBJ1-1; D is ambiguous. Germline V lookup: CDR1 SEHNR, CDR2 FQNEAQ (reference sequence). Trimming stripped 1 base from V and 5 bases from J, with 8 bases between. This CDR3 is built from 13 residues. CDR3 sequence: CASSLDRWTEAFF. The CDR3 DNA reads as TGTGCCAGCAGCTTAGATCGTTGGACTGAAGCTTTCTTT. The entire variable domain, with the rest obtained from reference TRBV7-9 and TRBJ1-1, is as follows: DTGVSQNPRHKITKRGQNVTFRCDPISEHNRLYWYRQTLGQGPEFLTYFQNEAQLEKSRLLSDRFSAERPKGSFSTLEIQRTEQGDSAMYLCASSLDRWTEAFFGQGTRLTVV.

This clonotype has a count of ten or more. The J gene is TRBJ1-4, the V gene TRBV7-8; D is undetermined. The CDR3 totals 13 residues. Germline V lookup: CDR1 SGHVS, CDR2 FQNEAQ. V was pared by 2 bases and J by 6 bases, with 7 bases between. CDR3 bases: TGTGCCAGCAGCTTAACTAACTATGAAAAACTGTTTTTT. Its translation: CASSLTNYEKLFF. Variable domain in full (rest from reference TRBV7-8 and TRBJ1-4): GAGVSQSPRYKVAKRGQDVALRCDPISGHVSLFWYQQALGQGPEFLTYFQNEAQLDKSGLPSDRFFAERPEGSVSTLKIQRTQQEDSAVYLCASSLTNYEKLFFGSGTQLSVL.

On this clonotype itself: A much more abundant neighbour one base away suggests this may be a read error. This chain joins TRBV7-3 and TRBJ2-1; 7 bases agree with TRBD2. From germline, CDR1 is SGHTA and CDR2 FQGTGA. The V and J ends lost 5 bases and 0 bases, in that order; junction bases with no gene match: 7. The CDR3 covers 16 residues. CDR3 sequence reads: CASSMAGGSSYNEQFF. As DNA, the CDR3 is TGTGCCAGCAGCATGGCCGGCGGGAGCTCCTACAATGAGCAGTTCTTC.

The chain carries TRBV7-9 and TRBJ1-3, with 7 bases lining up with TRBD1. Per the germline V gene, CDR1 is SEHNR and CDR2 is FQNEAQ (reference sequence). The CDR3 contains 14 residues. Trimming removed 4 bases from V and 5 bases from J; junction bases left unmatched: 5. CDR3 protein: CASSSGDSRNTIYF. CDR3 sequence (DNA): TGTGCCAGCAGCTCTGGGGACAGCAGAAACACCATATATTTT.

The chain uses TRBV29-1 and TRBJ1-2; possible D gene TRBD1, 5 bases. Germline V gene data show CDR1 as SQVTM and CDR2 as ANQGSEA. The ends were cut back, 5 bases at V and 0 bases at J, with 7 bases in the middle. CDR3 length: 12 amino acids. CDR3 nucleotide sequence: TGCAGCGTTCGGGGGGCTAACTATGGCTACACCTTC. Translation gives CSVRGANYGYTF.

In DNA form, the CDR3 reads TGTGCCAGCACCTACGCGACAGGGGAGCCGGAAAAACTGTTTTTT. Translating gives CASTYATGEPEKLFF. This chain joins TRBV6-5 and TRBJ1-4; 8 bases match TRBD1. CDR3 length equals 15 residues. The J segment lost 8 bases and the V segment lost 7 bases, leaving 12 bases of the junction unmatched. The germline V gene has CDR1 MNHEY and CDR2 SVGAGI.

This chain joins TRBV9 and TRBJ1-4; D uncertain. The V end was cut by 2 bases, the J end by 10 bases, with 15 bases between. The CDR3 spans 14 residues. Germline CDR1 is SGDLS and CDR2 is YYNGEE. In DNA, the CDR3 is TGTGCCAGCAGCGTCGGCACGAGGGAGGGAAAACTGTTTTTT. This translates into CASSVGTREGKLFF.